This T cell receptor (beta chain) was retrieved from a study of post-analysis software for immune sequencing data. Study overall: Clinical courses comprised relapsing-remitting, secondary progressive and progressive-relapsing multiple sclerosis. Findings and limits, study-wide: Patients used about 5 TRBV segments, including TRBV5-6, TRBV5-1 and TRBV20-1, more often than controls. Patients with multiple sclerosis recorded significantly lower normalized Chao1 diversity than controls, the study found.

As regards this clonotype: The antigen is unknown.

The CDR3 extends over 14 amino acids. Germline CDR1 is SQVTM and CDR2 is ANQGSEA. The trim removed 4 bases at V and 6 bases at J, leaving 11 bases unmatched. Included in the TCR beta cDNA libraries were unique molecular identifiers. The source material, about 0.9 to 11 million T cells, gave rise to 400,000 to 600,000 cDNA molecules. TCRdb reanalysed the PCR reads using MiXCR and keeps one entry per CDR3 protein. Of about 500,000 distinct CDR3 sequences listed, roughly 45% are singletons. Sequenced input: blood. The V and J genes are TRBV29-1 and TRBJ2-7, with 8 bases matching TRBD1. The TCR originated in a girl aged 5 to 17 with multiple sclerosis. The CDR3 protein is CSVAGQGSFGEQYF. CDR3 DNA sequence: TGCAGCGTTGCCGGACAGGGATCTTTCGGCGAGCAGTACTTC.